Below are 26 T cell receptor beta chains sequenced from a single sample in a study of blood T cell repertoires in COVID-19. TCRdb's copy holds only in-frame clones and misses some; the assay was immunoSEQ multiplex PCR. The table includes about 140,000 clones, 65% to 85% detected once. Sample: peripheral blood. The source is a woman aged 60 to 75 with acute or convalescent COVID-19.

This chain joins TRBV25-1 and TRBJ1-1; no reliable D call. The germline gives CDR1 MGHDK, CDR2 SYGVNS. This CDR3 comprises 14 residues. The V gene lost 4 bases and the J gene lost 1 base, with 10 bases spanning the gap. The CDR3 sequence: CASSAGGENTEAFF. The CDR3 coding sequence is TGTGCCAGCAGTGCCGGCGGGGAGAACACTGAAGCTTTCTTT.

The chain combines TRBV6-4 with TRBJ2-7; 9 bases map to TRBD2. CDR1 and CDR2 from the germline V gene are MRHNA and SNTAGT. V lost 4 bases and J lost 5; bases outside the gene matches: 12. This CDR3 has 16 residues. CDR3 sequence reads: CASSATGSGSADEQYF. CDR3 nucleotide sequence: TGTGCCAGCAGTGCAACAGGTAGCGGGAGTGCCGACGAGCAGTACTTC.

The sample holds one count of this clone. CDR3 sequence (DNA): TGCGCCAGCAGCCTAGGGACAGGGCTAGATACGCAGTATTTT. Amino acid sequence: CASSLGTGLDTQYF. The chain links TRBV4-1 to TRBJ2-3, with TRBD1 matching 9 bases. The CDR3 runs to 14 residues. From germline, CDR1 is MGHRA and CDR2 YSYEKL. J gave up 5 bases and V 4 bases, and 4 bases lay outside the gene matches.

This clone has only a few counts. The chain links TRBV18 to TRBJ2-5, with D possibly TRBD1 on 8 matching bases. The CDR3 runs 17 residues. The V gene lost 0 bases and the J gene lost 4 bases, with 18 bases spanning the gap. The germline gives CDR1 KGHSH, CDR2 LQKENI. Written as DNA, the CDR3 is TGTGCCAGCTCACCACCAACAGGGGGGGCACTGGGAGAGACCCAGTACTTC. It specifies CASSPPTGGALGETQYF.

The chain carries TRBV28 and TRBJ2-7, with D unclear. Germline V gene sequence: CDR1 MDHEN, CDR2 SYDVKM. V lost 5 bases and J lost 3, with 11 bases in between. The CDR3 has 13 residues. The CDR3 loop reads CASSPPHIYEQYF. The CDR3 DNA reads TGTGCCAGCAGTCCACCTCACATCTACGAGCAGTACTTC.

This clone has just a few counts. The rearrangement uses TRBV3-1 (or the pseudogene TRBV3-2) and TRBJ2-1, with TRBD2 matching 8 bases. The CDR3 spans 16 residues. The V and J ends lost 4 bases and 8 bases, in that order; junction bases with no gene match: 13. In germline, CDR1 is LGHDT, CDR2 YNNKEL (reference sequence). CDR3 in DNA: TGTGCCAGCAGCCCTATCCTAGCGGGCGGGCGAGATGAGCAGTTCTTC. This encodes CASSPILAGGRDEQFF.

The chain employs TRBV7-8 and TRBJ2-1; 10 bases map to TRBD2. With 2 bases clipped from V and 7 bases from J, the junction kept 8 bases outside the gene matches. CDR3 length equals 16 residues. Germline CDR1 and CDR2: SGHVS and FQNEAQ. This CDR3 reads CASSLRAGGPGNEQFF. The CDR3 DNA reads TGTGCCAGCAGCTTACGAGCGGGAGGGCCGGGGAATGAGCAGTTCTTC.

The CDR3 bases are TGTGCCAGCAGTCGCCCTTCAGGGATCTACACTGAAGCTTTCTTT. Amino acid sequence: CASSRPSGIYTEAFF. The rearrangement uses TRBV28 and TRBJ1-1, with D perhaps matching TRBD1 (5 bases). The germline V and J ends were trimmed by 5 bases and 3 bases, with 16 bases remaining between them. The CDR3 has 15 residues. The germline V gene has CDR1 MDHEN and CDR2 SYDVKM.

The chain is built from TRBV6-6 and TRBJ1-3; D gene unclear. This CDR3 region has 15 residues. The ends were cut back, 2 bases at V and 0 bases at J, with 8 bases in the middle. Per the germline V gene, CDR1 is MNHNY and CDR2 is SVGAGI (reference sequence). CDR3 in amino acids: CASSYTPLSGNTIYF. The DNA for the CDR3 is TGTGCCAGCAGTTACACACCTCTCTCTGGAAACACCATATATTTT.

The chain joins TRBV30 to TRBJ1-1; D remains ambiguous. Germline values: CDR1 GTSNPN, CDR2 SVGIG (reference sequence). Trimming took off 0 bases at V and 4 bases at J, with 9 bases between the two ends. The CDR3 consists of 13 residues. For the CDR3, the DNA is TGTGCCTGGAGTGTAACGGGTTCCACTGAAGCTTTCTTT. Residues: CAWSVTGSTEAFF.

The chain combines TRBV9 with TRBJ2-1, with 8 bases that match TRBD2. Trimming at V came to 0 bases and at J to 4 bases, leaving 6 bases not matched to a gene. Per the germline V gene, CDR1 is SGDLS and CDR2 is YYNGEE. There are 16 residues in the CDR3. This CDR3 is CASSVEAGGLYNEQFF. Here the CDR3 DNA reads TGTGCCAGCAGCGTAGAGGCGGGAGGACTATACAATGAGCAGTTCTTC.

This clone has a handful of counts. In DNA, the CDR3 is TGTGCCTCCAAATCAACAGGGCCTGGCAGGAATCAGCCCCAGCATTTT. Residues: CASKSTGPGRNQPQHF. This sequence joins TRBV10-3 and TRBJ1-5; D is possibly TRBD1 (6 bases). The V gene lost 11 bases and the J gene lost 4 bases, with 24 bases spanning the gap. The CDR3 covers 16 residues. Germline lookup yields CDR1 ENHRY and CDR2 SYGVKD.

This chain links TRBV5-6 with TRBJ2-3, with 9 nucleotides matching TRBD2. V was clipped by 0 bases and J by 4 bases; unmatched bases: 0. The CDR3 has 14 residues. The germline gives CDR1 SGHDT, CDR2 YYEEEE. The chain's CDR3 is CASSLGLAADTQYF. In DNA, the CDR3 is TGTGCCAGCAGCTTGGGACTAGCGGCAGATACGCAGTATTTT.

This clone was detected only a few times. DNA for the CDR3: TGTGCCAGCAAATTACGTGTCCGGGGAGGCACTGAAGCTTTCTTT. This codes for CASKLRVRGGTEAFF. The gene calls are TRBV11-2 and TRBJ1-1; D not certain. Germline assignment: CDR1 SGHAT and CDR2 FQNNGV. Between the trimmed V and J ends, which lost 7 bases and 4 bases, there was a span of 19 bases. There are 15 residues in the CDR3.

This rearrangement joins TRBV6-2 or TRBV6-3 to TRBJ2-7; 14 bases map to TRBD2. CDR1 is MNHEY and CDR2 is SVGEGT in the germline V gene. The length of the CDR3 is 19 residues. With 6 bases clipped from V and 0 bases from J, the junction kept 13 bases outside the gene matches. The CDR3 sequence is CASSRHGLAGGPSSYEQYF. DNA for the CDR3: TGTGCCAGCAGCCGTCATGGACTAGCGGGAGGACCTAGCTCCTACGAGCAGTACTTC.

This chain connects TRBV27 to TRBJ2-7, with 7 nucleotides matching TRBD1. Germline assignment: CDR1 MNHEY and CDR2 SMNVEV (reference sequence). The CDR3 has 13 amino acids. Unmatched junction bases numbered 6, after V lost 8 bases and J lost 2 bases. CDR3 protein: CASARTGAYEQYF. Here the CDR3 DNA reads TGTGCCAGCGCACGAACAGGGGCCTACGAGCAGTACTTC.

This clone was detected only a few times. The chain combines TRBV7-6 with TRBJ2-1; possible D gene TRBD2, 6 bases. The V end was cut by 1 base, the J end by 0 bases, with 13 bases between. Germline lookup yields CDR1 SGHVS and CDR2 FNYEAQ. The CDR3 extends over 17 amino acids. This CDR3 reads CASSLDVAGSSYNEQFF. CDR3 in DNA: TGTGCCAGCAGCTTAGACGTCGCGGGGAGCTCCTACAATGAGCAGTTCTTC. The full variable domain, completed using reference TRBV7-6 and TRBJ2-1, is GAGVSQSPRYKVTKRGQDVALRCDPISGHVSLYWYRQALGQGPEFLTYFNYEAQQDKSGLPNDRFSAERPEGSISTLTIQRTEQRDSAMYRCASSLDVAGSSYNEQFFGPGTRLTVL.

There are a few counts of this clone. The rearrangement uses TRBV7-8 and TRBJ2-2; D is possibly TRBD1 (6 bases). The length of the CDR3 is 15 residues. CDR1 is SGHVS and CDR2 is FQNEAQ in the germline V gene. The germline V and J ends were trimmed by 5 bases and 2 bases, with 12 bases remaining between them. The CDR3 DNA is TGTGCCAGCAGCCCCGGACAGTTTAACACCGGGGAGCTGTTTTTT. Translating gives CASSPGQFNTGELFF.

V is TRBV28 and J is TRBJ2-7; no definite D call. Trimming stripped 5 bases from V and 2 bases from J, with 10 bases between. Looked up from germline, CDR1 is MDHEN and CDR2 is SYDVKM. The CDR3 length is 13 residues. The CDR3 is CASSILSAYEQYF. The CDR3 DNA sequence: TGTGCCAGCAGTATACTATCGGCCTACGAGCAGTACTTC.

This chain links TRBV29-1 with TRBJ2-1; D is perhaps TRBD2 (5 bases). V shed 0 bases and J shed 10 bases, with 10 bases lying between them. In germline, CDR1 is SQVTM, CDR2 ANQGSEA. The CDR3 loop spans 12 amino acids. CDR3 coding DNA: TGCAGCGTTGAAGAAAGCGGATCGGAGCAGTTCTTC. Protein: CSVEESGSEQFF.

In this sample, this clone turned up once. The chain has TRBV19 and TRBJ2-1; 11 bases align to TRBD2. CDR1 is LNHDA, CDR2 SQIVND, per germline (reference sequence). This CDR3 is built from 20 residues. With 4 bases clipped from V and 3 bases from J, the junction kept 17 bases outside the gene matches. The CDR3 reads CASSTRRGTSGSSLYNEQFF. The CDR3 DNA sequence: TGTGCCAGTAGTACCCGGAGAGGAACTAGCGGGAGCAGCCTCTACAATGAGCAGTTCTTC.

The chain carries TRBV20-1 and TRBJ1-5; maybe TRBD1 (6 bases). Trimming left V 5 bases short and J 13 bases short, with 12 bases between. CDR3 length equals 10 residues. Germline V gives CDR1 DFQATT, CDR2 SNEGSKA (reference sequence). CDR3 DNA: TGCAGTGCTGGAGGGGGGCCACAGCATTTT. Translation gives CSAGGGPQHF.

This clone was found once. The chain uses TRBV28 and TRBJ1-1; no reliable D call. Germline CDR1 is MDHEN and CDR2 is SYDVKM. V shed 2 bases and J shed 11 bases, with 12 bases lying between them. The CDR3 sequence is 12 residues long. CDR3 coding DNA: TGTGCCAGCAGTTTAAGACTGAGTCGGGCTTTCTTT. Translating it yields CASSLRLSRAFF.

This clone turned up a few times. The rearrangement links TRBV19 to TRBJ2-1; 9 bases align to TRBD1. This CDR3 has 15 amino acids. V dropped 5 bases and J dropped 9; count of bases not matched to a gene: 11. Per germline, CDR1 LNHDA and CDR2 SQIVND (reference sequence). The DNA of the CDR3 is TGTGCCAGTAGTTTGCCGGGACAGGGACTCACTGAGCAGTTCTTC. Amino acids: CASSLPGQGLTEQFF. The full variable domain, completed using reference TRBV19 and TRBJ2-1, is DGGITQSPKYLFRKEGQNVTLSCEQNLNHDAMYWYRQDPGQGLRLIYYSQIVNDFQKGDIAEGYSVSREKKESFPLTVTSAQKNPTAFYLCASSLPGQGLTEQFFGPGTRLTVL.

This chain links TRBV29-1 with TRBJ2-7, with TRBD2 matching 10 bases. Germline trimming cut 4 bases from V and 3 bases from J; bases unmatched to any gene: 12. CDR1 SQVTM and CDR2 ANQGSEA come from the germline V gene. This CDR3 is built from 16 residues. For the CDR3, the DNA is TGCAGCGTTGGGGCTAGCGGGAGAGCCGGGGACTACGAGCAGTACTTC. Translation gives CSVGASGRAGDYEQYF.

V and J are TRBV5-1 and TRBJ1-4; D is uncertain. Per germline, CDR1 SGHRS and CDR2 YFSETQ. Trimming stripped 5 bases from V and 3 bases from J, with 11 bases between. The CDR3 runs to 14 residues. The CDR3: CASSEGGPNEKLFF. The CDR3 DNA is TGCGCCAGCAGTGAGGGCGGACCTAATGAAAAACTGTTTTTT.